A selection of T cell receptor beta chains follows, all from one sample in a study of TIL therapy for anti-PD-1-resistant metastatic lung cancer. Produced via immunoSEQ multiplex PCR; TCRdb's table is partial and in-frame only. The data show approximately 15,000 clones, 86% seen once. Sequences were derived from blood, sampled at baseline. The source of these receptors is a person aged 25-85 years with non-small cell lung cancer. The CDR3 runs from the conserved cysteine through the conserved F or W. D genes are given only for firm matches. The listing skips clone size in some rows; elsewhere it reads once, few, many or a size class.

clone_size j_call d_call v_call cdr3_nt cdr3_aa
few TRBJ2-7 NA TRBV2 TGTGCCAGCCGCGTGGGCAGAACCTACGAGCAGTACTTC CASRVGRTYEQYF
once TRBJ2-3 NA TRBV10-1 TGCGCCAGCACCCCGGAGTGGACAGATACGCAGTATTTT CASTPEWTDTQYF
NA TRBJ1-5 NA TRBV6-5 TGTGCCAGCCCTCGACAGGTCACTAGCAATCAGCCCCAGCATTTT CASPRQVTSNQPQHF
NA TRBJ2-1 TRBD2 TRBV19 TGTGCCAGTGCCGGGACTAGCGGGAGGGTTGTCTACCATGAGCAGTTCTTC CASAGTSGRVVYHEQFF
NA TRBJ2-3 NA TRBV6-5 TGTGCCAGCAGTTTTGACAGCCAGAGCACAGATACGCAGTATTTT CASSFDSQSTDTQYF
NA TRBJ2-3 NA TRBV4-3 TGCGCCAGCAGCCAAAGGCCCGGGGTAGAGGCAGATACGCAGTATTTT CASSQRPGVEADTQYF
NA TRBJ2-3 NA TRBV4-2 TGTGCCAGCAGCCAAGATTCGGGGGGCCACCAGTATTTT CASSQDSGGHQYF
NA TRBJ1-1 TRBD1 TRBV19 TGTGCCAGTACTCGGGACAGGGGCACTGAAGCTTTCTTT CASTRDRGTEAFF
NA TRBJ1-6 NA TRBV6-7 TGTGCCAGCAGTGTAACAGGAAATTCACCCCTCCACTTT CASSVTGNSPLHF
NA TRBJ2-7 NA TRBV30 TGTGCCTGGAGTTCTACCTCCTACGAGCAGTACTTC CAWSSTSYEQYF
few TRBJ2-5 NA TRBV6-6 TGTGCCAGCAGAACCACTCTTTCGGGGCTCGGGGAGACCCAGTACTTC CASRTTLSGLGETQYF
NA TRBJ1-2 TRBD1 TRBV14 TGTGCCAGCAGCCCGGACAGGGGGCGCCCTTACACCTTC CASSPDRGRPYTF
few TRBJ2-1 NA TRBV5-5 TGTGCCAGCAGCTTGGTGGAGAGCTCCTACAATGAGCAGTTCTTC CASSLVESSYNEQFF
NA TRBJ2-1 NA TRBV5-1 TGCGCCAGCAGCTTATACAATGAGCAGTTCTTC CASSLYNEQFF
NA TRBJ2-2 TRBD1 TRBV5-1 TGCGCCAGCAGCGAGCCCGGGACAGGGGTGGACACCGGGGAGCTGTTTTTT CASSEPGTGVDTGELFF
NA TRBJ2-1 TRBD2 TRBV7-2 TGTGCCAGCAGCCGTGTAGCGGGAACGAGCTCCTACAATGAGCAGTTCTTC CASSRVAGTSSYNEQFF
few TRBJ1-1 TRBD1 TRBV7-6 TGTGCCAGCAGCCAATACAGGGGGCCTAACACTGAAGCTTTCTTT CASSQYRGPNTEAFF
once TRBJ1-5 NA TRBV12-2 TGTGCAAGTCGCTTACCCACAGGGGATCAGCCCCAGCATTTT CASRLPTGDQPQHF
NA TRBJ2-3 TRBD1 TRBV27 TGTGCCAGCAGTTCCACAGGGGGCTTGGGATACACAGATACGCAGTATTTT CASSSTGGLGYTDTQYF
NA TRBJ1-6 NA TRBV5-6 TGTGCCAGCAGCTTAGAGGGGACGGGGAATTCACCCCTCCACTTT CASSLEGTGNSPLHF
NA TRBJ1-1 TRBD1 TRBV2 TGTGCCAGCAGGAGGGACAGCTATGAAGCTTTCTTT CASRRDSYEAFF
NA TRBJ2-1 TRBD2 TRBV30 TGTGCCTGGACCAAGCGGGGGGCACTATACAATGAGCAGTTCTTC CAWTKRGALYNEQFF
NA TRBJ1-5 NA TRBV6-6 TGTGCCAGCAGTCCCACAGGGTATAGCAATCAGCCCCAGCATTTT CASSPTGYSNQPQHF
NA TRBJ2-2 NA TRBV7-3 TGTGCCAGCAGCTCGGGACGGTACACCGGGGAGCTGTTTTTT CASSSGRYTGELFF
NA TRBJ1-3 NA TRBV19 TGTGCCAGTAGTATAGCATCTGGAAACACCATATATTTT CASSIASGNTIYF
few TRBJ2-1 TRBD2 TRBV7-2 TGTGCCAGCAGCTCGCGGACTAGCGCGGGTCACTACAATGAGCAGTTCTTC CASSSRTSAGHYNEQFF
NA TRBJ2-3 NA TRBV7-2 TGTGCCAGCAGCTCCCCCGTTATTGGTCAAGACACAGATACGCAGTATTTT CASSSPVIGQDTDTQYF
NA TRBJ2-4 NA TRBV5-1 TGCGCCAGCAGGAGGGGAGAAGGAAACATTCAGTACTTC CASRRGEGNIQYF
NA TRBJ1-1 NA TRBV29-1 TGCAGCGTTGAACGAGGGCCCACTGAAGCTTTCTTT CSVERGPTEAFF
once TRBJ2-7 NA TRBV19 TGTGCCAGTAGTATGGACCTATCCACCTACGAGCAGTACTTC CASSMDLSTYEQYF
NA TRBJ1-1 NA TRBV4-1 TGCGCCAGCAGCCTCTCGGGCCACCAGCCCCCTGAAGCTTTCTTT CASSLSGHQPPEAFF
few TRBJ1-5 NA TRBV29-1 TGCAGCGTTGGCGGTAGCAATCAGCCCCAGCATTTT CSVGGSNQPQHF
NA TRBJ1-6 NA TRBV15 TGTGCCACCAGCAGAGAGGGAATAGGGAGAGCTCATTCACCCCTCCACTTT CATSREGIGRAHSPLHF
once TRBJ1-1 TRBD1 TRBV19 TGTGCCAGTACCAGGACAGGTTTCTCCCTGAACACTGAAGCTTTCTTT CASTRTGFSLNTEAFF
once TRBJ2-1 NA TRBV7-2 TGTGCCAGCAGCTTATACTCGGGTGAGCAGTTCTTC CASSLYSGEQFF
NA TRBJ1-3 NA TRBV6-5 TGTGCCAGCAGGAACACGCTAAGCTCTGGAAACACCATATATTTT CASRNTLSSGNTIYF
NA TRBJ1-3 NA TRBV6-6 TGTGCCAGCAGACAGGGAAGCTCTGGAAACACCATATATTTT CASRQGSSGNTIYF
NA TRBJ2-5 NA TRBV4-1 TGCGCCAGCAGCCTCTCTAACCCAAGGGGGGCCAGGGAGACCCAGTACTTC CASSLSNPRGARETQYF
NA TRBJ2-5 NA TRBV7-2 TGTGCCAGCAGCTCCCAGTGGGCCCAGTACTTC CASSSQWAQYF
NA TRBJ2-5 TRBD2 TRBV19 TGTGCCAGTAGTATAGGTTCCTTTGGAGCGGGAGGCGGAGAGACCCAGTACTTC CASSIGSFGAGGGETQYF
NA TRBJ1-2 TRBD1 TRBV5-6 TGTGCCAGCAGCTTGGGGGGCTACAGGGGGCTAGGCTACACCTTC CASSLGGYRGLGYTF
NA TRBJ2-3 TRBD1 TRBV4-3 TGCGCCAGCAGCCGGGACAGGGAGGATACGCAGTATTTT CASSRDREDTQYF